This paragraph reports one TCR beta chain. The data belong to a study of OX40 agonist ivuxolimab in advanced cancers. Germline V gene data show CDR1 as SGHVS and CDR2 as FQNEAQ. The CDR3 covers 18 residues. Trimming took 1 base from V and 0 from J, leaving 16 bases between them. TCRdb's copy holds only in-frame clones and misses some; the assay was immunoSEQ multiplex PCR. The sample has 50,000 to 85,000 clones; around 87% are singletons. The TCR sequence derives from an adult with an advanced solid tumor such as melanoma, head and neck, liver or kidney cancer. This sequence joins TRBV7-8 and TRBJ1-3; TRBD1 might be the D (5 bases). Sample: CD4+ or CD8+ T cells sorted from blood, taken in a trial of the OX40 agonist ivuxolimab. This CDR3 reads CASSLVGTDFFSGNTIYF. The CDR3 bases are TGTGCCAGCAGCTTAGTAGGGACGGACTTCTTCTCTGGAAACACCATATATTTT.